This entry is about one T cell receptor beta chain. Its antigen remains unidentified. This record belongs to a study of regulatory T cells in long-lasting Graves disease. The study's findings and limits: The number of shared public clonotypes was higher in persistent patients (about 2,700) than new patients (more than 850). Persistent disease favored TRBV28, TRBJ1-2 and TRBJ2-5.

Deletions cut 2 bases from V and 0 bases from J, with 7 bases between. The V gene's germline CDR1 is MNHEY and CDR2 SVGAGI. This CDR3 is built from 14 residues. Time point reported: newly diagnosed GD, antithyroid drugs for less than 3 months. Researchers made the TCR library from RNA that was extracted from PBMCs. Arm-PCR of CDR3 regions with iRepertoire HTBI primers generated TCR beta libraries. From the multiplex PCR reads, TCRdb called clonotypes with MiXCR, one entry per CDR3 protein. The repertoire holds 400,000 to 500,000 distinct CDR3 sequences, with about 15% as singletons. This same sample was also taken into another study, of T cells in Graves' hyperthyroidism and ophthalmopathy. That work adds: Aged 18 to 65, the patients had hyperthyroidism that was newly diagnosed and had lasted under 2 months.

The source of this sequence is a woman between 25 and 40 years old with Graves disease. V usage is TRBV6-5 and J usage is TRBJ1-1; D is unclear. Source: peripheral blood mononuclear cells (PBMCs), taken at new diagnosis, from a patient treated with antithyroid drugs. The CDR3 DNA is TGTGCCAGCAGTTACCGCCCCATGAACACTGAAGCTTTCTTT. Encoded protein: CASSYRPMNTEAFF.